Only one count was recorded for the clone carrying this T cell receptor beta chain. This specimen comes from a study of blood T cell repertoires in COVID-19. Some clones are missing from TCRdb's copy, which holds only in-frame ones; the method was immunoSEQ multiplex PCR. This table holds a few hundred thousand clones, around 84% found once. With 4 bases removed from V and 6 bases from J, the gap between germline ends came to 16 bases. The CDR3 covers 14 residues. The germline V gene has CDR1 SGHDT and CDR2 YYEEEE. The sequence derives from a human donor in a cohort sampled during active COVID-19. The sequencing input was peripheral blood. V usage is TRBV5-6 and J usage is TRBJ1-1; D not certain. Here the CDR3 DNA reads TGTGCCAGCAGCCCCATGGGAGGAGGACCTGAAGCTTTCTTT. Residues: CASSPMGGGPEAFF.